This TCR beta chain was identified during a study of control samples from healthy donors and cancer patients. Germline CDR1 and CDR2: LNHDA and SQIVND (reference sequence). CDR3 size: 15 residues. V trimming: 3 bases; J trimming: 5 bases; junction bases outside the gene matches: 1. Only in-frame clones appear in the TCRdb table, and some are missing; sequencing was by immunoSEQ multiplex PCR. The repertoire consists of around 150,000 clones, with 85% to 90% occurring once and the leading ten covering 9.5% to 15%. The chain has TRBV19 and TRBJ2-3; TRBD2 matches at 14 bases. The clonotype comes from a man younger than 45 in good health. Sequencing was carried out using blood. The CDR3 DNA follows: TGTGCCAGTAGTATTGGACTAGCGGGAGGAGATACGCAGTATTTT. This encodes CASSIGLAGGDTQYF.